The 4 T cell receptor beta chains listed next were all sequenced from one sample in a study of shared clonotypes between healthy human individuals. Only in-frame clones appear in the TCRdb table, and some are missing; sequencing was by immunoSEQ multiplex PCR. The sample has under 2,500,000 clones, 90% to 97% seen once. Material for sequencing was naive CD4+ T cells sorted from blood. The subset denotes: CD45RA+ positively selected. The receptors shown here come from a man between 18 and 35 years old in good health.

The chain recombines TRBV11-1 with TRBJ2-3; no clear D. CDR3 length: 12 residues. Germline CDR1 reads SGHAT; CDR2 reads FQDESV (reference sequence). V was shortened by 2 bases and J by 2 bases, with 2 bases between the two germline ends. The CDR3: CASSLNTDTQYF. The CDR3, as DNA: TGTGCCAGCAGCTTAAACACAGATACGCAGTATTTT.

The V call is TRBV27, the J call TRBJ1-5; 11 bases fit TRBD1. The CDR3 consists of 16 residues. Germline V gene lookup returns CDR1 MNHEY and CDR2 SMNVEV (reference sequence). Trimming removed 8 bases from V and 0 bases from J; junction bases left unmatched: 6. The CDR3: CASLGTGGCSNQPQHF. CDR3 bases: TGTGCCAGCCTGGGGACAGGGGGGTGTAGCAATCAGCCCCAGCATTTT.

Concerning this clone: Distinct nucleotide sequences in the sample also encode this CDR3. The rearrangement links TRBV30 to TRBJ2-7, with TRBD2 as a possible D gene (6 bases). Trimming stripped 0 bases from V and 7 bases from J, with 7 bases between. The CDR3 runs to 11 residues. Germline V lookup: CDR1 GTSNPN, CDR2 SVGIG (reference sequence). The CDR3 sequence is CAWSVEGEQYF. CDR3 DNA: TGTGCCTGGAGTGTGGAGGGGGAGCAGTACTTC.

The chain links TRBV30 to TRBJ2-3; 7 bases align to TRBD2. The CDR3 extends over 17 amino acids. Trimming removed 0 bases from V and 6 bases from J; junction bases left unmatched: 15. CDR1 is GTSNPN, CDR2 SVGIG, per germline (reference sequence). The chain's CDR3 is CAWSVLGGSHLTDTQYF. CDR3 coding DNA: TGTGCCTGGAGTGTACTGGGCGGGAGCCATCTCACGGATACGCAGTATTTT.